Following are 12 T cell receptor beta chains from one sample sequenced in a study of Ad26.COV2.S vaccination and SARS-CoV-2 variants. Treatment reported: approximately 18 received Ad26.COV2.S at low or high dose, single or two shots; several received placebo; per-sample allocation not given. Specimens were obtained on day 63 following the first vaccine or placebo injection. Some clones are missing from TCRdb's copy, which holds only in-frame ones; the method was immunoSEQ multiplex PCR. The sample has about 500,000 clones, nearly 90% seen once. Sample: peripheral blood, taken in a trial of Ad26.COV2.S vaccine versus placebo. All receptors come from a person aged 18-65 years who received the Ad26.COV2.S COVID-19 vaccine or a placebo.

The chain is built from TRBV4-3 and TRBJ1-1; TRBD1 might be the D (5 bases). The germline V gene has CDR1 LGHNA and CDR2 YSLEER. This CDR3 region has 12 residues. Trimming pared 3 bases from V and 6 bases from J, leaving 8 bases between. Here the CDR3 DNA reads TGCGCCAGCAGCCATATAGGGGCTGAAGCTTTCTTT. Its protein is CASSHIGAEAFF.

The chain links TRBV24-1 to TRBJ2-5; TRBD2 matches at 10 bases. Germline V gene lookup returns CDR1 KGHDR and CDR2 SFDVKD. After removal of 10 bases from V and 2 bases from J, the junction contained 3 bases not matched to a gene. The CDR3 runs to 13 residues. In nucleotides, the CDR3 is TGTGCCACGAAAGCGGGGGGGCAAGAGACCCAGTACTTC. It is translated as CATKAGGQETQYF.

The V call is TRBV5-1, the J call TRBJ2-2, with TRBD2 matching over 8 bases. The V gene end was trimmed by 6 bases and the J gene end by 6 bases; junction bases not matched to a gene: 13. CDR1 is SGHRS, CDR2 YFSETQ, per germline. There are 16 residues in the CDR3. DNA for the CDR3: TGCGCCAGCACCCGGGGGGGACGACCCGAGGCCGGGGAGCTGTTTTTT. Translation: CASTRGGRPEAGELFF.

The chain recombines TRBV6-6 with TRBJ2-7; 8 bases are a match to TRBD1. Germline assignment: CDR1 MNHNY and CDR2 SVGAGI (reference sequence). J lost 7 bases, V lost 0 bases, and 8 bases had no gene match. CDR3 length: 15 residues. CDR3 DNA: TGTGCCAGCAGTTACTCAGGGACAGGCCCGGGGGAGCAGTACTTC. Protein: CASSYSGTGPGEQYF.

The V gene is TRBV19, the J gene TRBJ2-7; D tentatively reads TRBD1 or TRBD2 (6 bases each). Deletions cut 3 bases from V and 3 bases from J, with 12 bases between. The CDR3 runs to 14 residues. Germline CDR1 is LNHDA and CDR2 is SQIVND (reference sequence). The chain's CDR3 is CASSMTGGNYEQYF. In nucleotides, the CDR3 is TGTGCCAGTAGTATGACCGGGGGCAACTACGAGCAGTACTTC.

The rearrangement links TRBV18 to TRBJ2-7, with TRBD2 identical over 7 bases. V was pared by 2 bases and J by 3 bases, with 7 bases of the junction left unmatched. Germline CDR1 reads KGHSH; CDR2 reads LQKENI. CDR3 length equals 15 residues. CDR3 coding DNA: TGTGCCAGCTCACCAGCGGCTTTAGCGGGCTACGAGCAGTACTTC. This encodes CASSPAALAGYEQYF.

This clone has a handful of counts. This chain uses TRBV4-1 with TRBJ1-2; D possibly corresponds to TRBD1 (6 bases). V shed 0 bases and J shed 3 bases, with 20 bases lying between them. Germline values: CDR1 MGHRA, CDR2 YSYEKL. This CDR3 has 18 residues. The DNA for the CDR3 is TGCGCCAGCAGCCAAGATTTTGAGACAGGACCATATTACTATGGCTACACCTTC. It specifies CASSQDFETGPYYYGYTF.

This clone appeared once. The junction departs from germline at one end; a sequencing error may be responsible. The chain uses TRBV5-1 and TRBJ1-6; D gene ambiguous. Per the germline V gene, CDR1 is SGHRS and CDR2 is YFSETQ. This CDR3 spans 13 amino acids. The CDR3 here is CASTLGNGSPLHF. Here the CDR3 DNA reads TGCGCCAGCACCTTGGGAAATGGTTCACCCCTCCACTTT. The complete variable domain, with remaining parts taken from reference TRBV5-1 and TRBJ1-6, reads KAGVTQTPRYLIKTRGQQVTLSCSPISGHRSVSWYQQTPGQGLQFLFEYFSETQRNKGNFPGRFSGRQFSNSRSEMNVSTLELGDSALYLCASTLGNGSPLHFGNGTRLTVT.

The J gene is TRBJ1-1, the V gene TRBV19; no definite D call. Germline CDR1 LNHDA, CDR2 SQIVND (reference sequence). The CDR3 consists of 14 residues. With 1 base removed from V and 1 base from J, the gap between germline ends came to 7 bases. Here the CDR3 DNA reads TGTGCCAGTAGTATAGGTTGGGAGAACACTGAAGCTTTCTTT. Residues: CASSIGWENTEAFF.

The chain couples TRBV18 to TRBJ1-3; D gene ambiguous. The ends were cut back, 3 bases at V and 0 bases at J, with 9 bases in the middle. This CDR3 spans 15 amino acids. Germline-derived CDR1 and CDR2 are KGHSH and LQKENI. CDR3 region: CASSPRTTSGNTIYF. CDR3 in DNA: TGTGCCAGCTCACCGCGGACCACCTCTGGAAACACCATATATTTT.

V is TRBV18 and J is TRBJ2-7; D gene unclear. This CDR3 is 12 amino acids long. Per the germline V gene, CDR1 is KGHSH and CDR2 is LQKENI. Trimming left V 3 bases short and J 7 bases short, with 10 bases between. The CDR3 reads CASSPLGREQYF. The CDR3 coding sequence is TGTGCCAGCTCACCCCTCGGGCGGGAGCAGTACTTC.

The chain combines TRBV28 with TRBJ2-5; 9 bases line up with TRBD1. CDR1 and CDR2 (germline): MDHEN, SYDVKM. V was clipped by 6 bases and J by 3 bases; unmatched bases: 5. This CDR3 has 14 amino acids. The CDR3 loop is CASSPTGGEETQYF. The DNA for the CDR3 is TGTGCCAGCAGCCCGACAGGGGGAGAAGAGACCCAGTACTTC.